Presented here are 3 T cell receptor beta chains from one specimen sequenced in a study of T cell responses to AZD1222 COVID-19 vaccine. TCRdb keeps only in-frame clones here, not all; method: immunoSEQ multiplex PCR. The table shows about 120,000 clones, with approximately 90% occurring only once. The source material was peripheral blood, sampled 28 days after the second AZD1222 dose. The receptors here all came from an adult who received the AZD1222 COVID-19 vaccine.

The genes are TRBV4-3 and TRBJ1-5; no firm D call. V lost 1 base and J 2 bases, leaving 6 bases between the germline ends. This CDR3 spans 14 amino acids. Germline V gene data show CDR1 as LGHNA and CDR2 as YSLEER. Here the CDR3 DNA reads TGCGCCAGCAGCCAAGCGCAGCGCAATCAGCCCCAGCATTTT. Amino acids: CASSQAQRNQPQHF.

There are a few counts of this clone. This chain joins TRBV9 and TRBJ2-1; D might be TRBD1 or TRBD2, each matching 5 bases. The V gene lost 3 bases and the J gene lost 0 bases, with 10 bases spanning the gap. The CDR3 runs 15 residues. In germline, CDR1 is SGDLS, CDR2 YYNGEE. For the CDR3, the DNA is TGTGCCAGCAGCGACGGGGCAAGCTCCTACAATGAGCAGTTCTTC. Encoded protein: CASSDGASSYNEQFF.

This chain joins TRBV5-1 and TRBJ1-2, with a possible D match to TRBD1 (6 bases). V lost 5 bases and J lost 2, with 16 bases in between. The CDR3 consists of 15 residues. The germline gives CDR1 SGHRS, CDR2 YFSETQ. The DNA for the CDR3 is TGCGCCAGCAGTTTTGGACAGAGGCTAAACTATGGCTACACCTTC. As protein: CASSFGQRLNYGYTF.